The following is a T cell receptor beta chain sequence with its context. Its specificity is unknown. V shed 8 bases, J shed 7 bases, and the junction held 8 bases outside the gene matches. The germline CDR1 and CDR2 sequences are MNHEY and SMNVEV (reference sequence). The CDR3 is made up of 14 amino acids. TCRdb analysed the RT-PCR reads with MiXCR anew, one entry per CDR3 protein. This sample carries 300,000 to 350,000 distinct CDR3 sequences, about a fifth of them seen once, and the ten largest clones take about 10%. The data stem from a study of response to subunit inactivated influenza vaccine. Overall study findings and caveats: Authors suggested that a seasonal influenza vaccination recruits few new T cells each time.

The receptor was derived from a man aged 50 to 69 who received an inactivated influenza vaccine. The rearrangement links TRBV27 to TRBJ1-6; 7 bases agree with TRBD1. The starting material was PBMCs from blood, obtained 21 months after vaccination. Here the CDR3 DNA reads TGTGCCAGCGGGCCGGGACAGCCGAATTCACCCCTCCACTTT. It translates to CASGPGQPNSPLHF.